This T cell receptor (beta chain) was observed in a study of cytomegalovirus exposure and HLA in healthy donors. The study, taken as a whole, reports: In vitro data verified a few CMV-associated chains as specific for CMV antigens. Cytomegalovirus status was reportedly diagnosed by the classifier with high sensitivity and specificity. The investigators catalogued 150 to 200 TCR beta chains as cytomegalovirus-associated.

From germline, CDR1 is SGHNT and CDR2 YYREEE (reference sequence). The CDR3 covers 14 residues. With V trimmed by 4 bases and J by 4 bases, 7 bases remained unmatched. Notes on this clone: Its antigen is currently unknown.

The repertoire was sequenced with immunoSEQ multiplex PCR; TCRdb's copy has only in-frame clones and lacks some. The repertoire holds under 75,000 clones, 95% to 98% seen once, with around 1.6% in the top ten. The sample comprised PBMCs. The source is a young woman in good health and CMV-seropositive. V is TRBV5-4 and J is TRBJ2-5, with TRBD1 matching 7 bases. The CDR3 loop reads CASSRTGEGETQYF. CDR3 nucleotides: TGTGCCAGCAGCCGGACAGGCGAGGGAGAGACCCAGTACTTC.